This record looks at one T cell receptor (beta chain) sequence and its context. Antigen: not known. Germline V gene sequence: CDR1 MGHRA, CDR2 YSYEKL. This CDR3 region has 17 residues. V was trimmed by 3 bases and J by 2 bases, leaving 18 bases between them. This sample is part of a study of PD-1 blockade in mismatch repair-deficient tumors. About the research overall: Enrolled about 2013-2016, patients had progressing, pretreated mismatch repair-deficient cancers of about twelve types.

Libraries were prepared by immunoSEQ multiplex PCR; TCRdb keeps only in-frame clonotypes and omits some of them. The repertoire holds around 23,000 clones, 83% seen once, with over 20% in the top ten. Whole-study results and caveats: Tumor-resident clones, often undetectable pretreatment in blood, expanded then contracted after pembrolizumab.

PCR or immunohistochemistry showed mismatch repair deficiency in every enrolled patient. The specimen was peripheral blood, collected 12 weeks after starting pembrolizumab. The sequence came from an adult with mismatch repair-deficient cancer. This chain joins TRBV4-1 and TRBJ2-3; the D call may be TRBD1 or TRBD2 (7 bases each). CDR3 residues: CASSHVGRDRITDTQYF. CDR3 nucleotide sequence: TGCGCCAGCAGCCATGTTGGGAGGGACAGAATCACAGATACGCAGTATTTT.